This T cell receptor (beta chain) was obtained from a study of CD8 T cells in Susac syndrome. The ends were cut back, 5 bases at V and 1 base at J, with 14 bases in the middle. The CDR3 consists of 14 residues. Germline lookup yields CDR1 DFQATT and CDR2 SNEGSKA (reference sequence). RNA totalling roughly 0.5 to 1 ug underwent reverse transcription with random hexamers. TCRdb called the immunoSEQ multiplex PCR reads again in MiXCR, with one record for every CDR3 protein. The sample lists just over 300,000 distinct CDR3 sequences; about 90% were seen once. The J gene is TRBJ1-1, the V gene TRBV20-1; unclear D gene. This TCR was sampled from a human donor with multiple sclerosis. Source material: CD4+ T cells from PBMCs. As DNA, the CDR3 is TGCAGTGCTGGTCCGCCGCTTGGGAACACTGAAGCTTTCTTT. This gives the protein CSAGPPLGNTEAFF.